A single sample is the source of the 14 T cell receptor beta chains below, sequenced in a study of T cells in Graves' hyperthyroidism and ophthalmopathy. Amplification of TCR beta CDR3 regions was performed using RNA transcripts as template. A set of HTBI primers served as the primers for a first-round RT-PCR of the TCR CDR3. Using its own MiXCR run on the multiplex PCR reads, TCRdb lists one record per CDR3 protein. Here the sample spans under 300,000 distinct CDR3 sequences, over 12% being singletons. Sequencing was performed on blood. The receptor set was obtained from a woman between 50 and 59 years old with Graves' hyperthyroidism that later progressed to Graves' ophthalmopathy.

The CDR3 nucleotides read TGTGCCAGTGAATATAGCGGGAGTTTGACCGGGGAGCTGTTTTTT. Amino acids: CASEYSGSLTGELFF. The chain uses TRBV6-2 or TRBV6-3 and TRBJ2-2, with TRBD2 identical over 9 bases. Looked up from germline, CDR1 is MNHEY and CDR2 is SVGEGT. With 9 bases clipped from V and 5 bases from J, the junction kept 10 bases outside the gene matches. The length of the CDR3 is 15 residues.

The table lists this clonotype with a few counts. The rearrangement joins TRBV4-2 to TRBJ1-4, with unresolved D. The germline V and J ends were trimmed by 2 bases and 7 bases, with 8 bases remaining between them. CDR1 is LGHNA, CDR2 YNFKEQ, per germline. The CDR3 has 13 amino acids. CDR3 nucleotides: TGTGCCAGCAGCCAACTCTCAGGTGAAAAACTGTTTTTT. Its protein product is CASSQLSGEKLFF.

Only a few counts were recorded for this clonotype. The chain combines TRBV6-2 or TRBV6-3 with TRBJ2-7; 11 bases agree with TRBD2. The germline V gene encodes CDR1 MNHEY and CDR2 SVGEGT. J was trimmed by 0 bases and V by 8 bases; bases with no gene match: 9. The CDR3 is made up of 16 amino acids. CDR3 DNA sequence: TGTGCCAGCGCACTACCGGGACTAGCGGACTCCTACGAGCAGTACTTC. Amino acids: CASALPGLADSYEQYF.

This clonotype was recorded at least ten times. The chain has TRBV5-1 and TRBJ2-7; no clear D gene. V lost 7 bases, J lost 6 bases, and 29 bases lay in between. This CDR3 has 17 amino acids. The germline gives CDR1 SGHRS, CDR2 YFSETQ. CDR3 residues: CASGDPFSRVARTEQYF. The CDR3 DNA reads TGCGCCAGCGGGGATCCATTCTCCCGGGTCGCGCGAACCGAGCAGTACTTC.

This clonotype was seen many times. The chain joins TRBV27 to TRBJ1-4, with D perhaps TRBD1 (6 bases). Germline CDR1 is MNHEY and CDR2 is SMNVEV (reference sequence). The ends were cut back, 5 bases at V and 10 bases at J, with 20 bases in the middle. The CDR3 sequence is 15 residues long. Here the CDR3 DNA reads TGTGCCAGCAGTCCCAGAGGGGGGGGCTTTGGAAAACTGTTTTTT. Amino acids: CASSPRGGGFGKLFF.

The sample holds a few counts of this clonotype. The genes are TRBV5-1 and TRBJ1-2; 8 bases are shared with TRBD1. CDR1 and CDR2 (germline): SGHRS, YFSETQ. After removal of 0 bases from V and 8 bases from J, the junction contained 6 bases not matched to a gene. The CDR3 totals 14 residues. The CDR3 DNA reads TGCGCCAGCAGCTTGGGTGCAGGGGGCGAAGGCTACACCTTC. It encodes CASSLGAGGEGYTF.

This clonotype was recorded a few times. The gene calls are TRBV15 and TRBJ1-1; D is perhaps TRBD1 (5 bases). CDR1 LNHNV and CDR2 YYDKDF come from the germline V gene (reference sequence). V lost 1 base, J lost 0 bases, and 12 bases lay in between. The CDR3 has 16 amino acids. The CDR3 protein is CATSRAGKVVNTEAFF. The CDR3 DNA is TGTGCCACCAGCAGAGCAGGGAAGGTAGTGAACACTGAAGCTTTCTTT.

The chain links TRBV20-1 to TRBJ1-6, with D unresolved. The ends were cut back, 6 bases at V and 8 bases at J, with 14 bases in the middle. Per germline, CDR1 DFQATT and CDR2 SNEGSKA (reference sequence). CDR3 length equals 13 residues. The CDR3 here is CSARTLSHSPLHF. CDR3 nucleotide sequence: TGCAGTGCGCGGACCCTTTCTCATTCACCCCTCCACTTT.

This clonotype has at least ten counts. CDR3 nucleotide sequence: TGTGCCTGGAGTTCAGGGTTCTATGAGCAGTTCTTC. Protein sequence: CAWSSGFYEQFF. The J gene is TRBJ2-1, the V gene TRBV30; the D gene is possibly TRBD1 (5 bases). The CDR3 totals 12 residues. The germline V gene encodes CDR1 GTSNPN and CDR2 SVGIG (reference sequence). With 2 bases removed from V and 8 bases from J, the gap between germline ends came to 10 bases. Looking up the rest from reference TRBV30 and TRBJ2-1 gives the full variable domain: SQTIHQWPATLVQPVGSPLSLECTVEGTSNPNLYWYRQAAGRGLQLLFYSVGIGQISSEVPQNLSASRPQDRQFILSSKKLLLSDSGFYLCAWSSGFYEQFFGPGTRLTVL.

This clonotype was observed many times. The CDR3 sequence: CAWRPGGGNIQYF. CDR3 in DNA: TGTGCCTGGAGGCCAGGTGGGGGAAACATTCAGTACTTC. The chain employs TRBV30 and TRBJ2-4, with D tentatively TRBD1 or TRBD2 (5 bases each). V shed 3 bases and J shed 6 bases, with 12 bases lying between them. The V gene's germline CDR1 is GTSNPN and CDR2 SVGIG (reference sequence). The CDR3 sequence is 13 residues long.

This clonotype was seen ten or more times. V usage is TRBV27 and J usage is TRBJ1-5; TRBD1 might be the D (6 bases). The CDR3 has 14 amino acids. Per the germline V gene, CDR1 is MNHEY and CDR2 is SMNVEV (reference sequence). Trimming took 4 bases from V and 1 from J, leaving 8 bases between them. The chain's CDR3 is CASSYQGSNQPQHF. CDR3 coding DNA: TGTGCCAGCAGTTATCAGGGGAGCAATCAGCCCCAGCATTTT.

The chain links TRBV27 to TRBJ2-3, with unresolved D. Trimming cost V 6 bases and J 1 base, with 17 bases left between them. Germline CDR1 reads MNHEY; CDR2 reads SMNVEV (reference sequence). This CDR3 has 16 residues. CDR3 amino acids: CASSPTTMARTDTQYF. The CDR3 DNA reads as TGTGCCAGCAGCCCTACTACTATGGCTCGCACAGATACGCAGTATTTT.

Ten or more counts support this clonotype. The gene calls are TRBV7-8 and TRBJ2-2, with TRBD2 identical over 8 bases. Germline assignment: CDR1 SGHVS and CDR2 FQNEAQ. The CDR3 totals 16 residues. The V and J ends lost 5 bases and 1 base, in that order; junction bases with no gene match: 6. The CDR3 bases are TGTGCCAGCAGCGACGTAGCGGGAATGAACACCGGGGAGCTGTTTTTT. This codes for CASSDVAGMNTGELFF.

V is TRBV5-1 and J is TRBJ2-2; 15 nucleotides line up with TRBD2. The CDR3 covers 18 residues. The trim removed 4 bases at V and 2 bases at J, leaving 6 bases unmatched. The germline gives CDR1 SGHRS, CDR2 YFSETQ. The CDR3 sequence: CASSPGLAGGRNTGELFF. Written as DNA, the CDR3 is TGCGCCAGCAGCCCGGGACTAGCGGGAGGAAGAAACACCGGGGAGCTGTTTTTT.